This is a list of T cell receptor beta chains from one sample in a study of control samples from healthy donors and cancer patients. Profiled with immunoSEQ multiplex PCR; TCRdb holds only in-frame clones, not every one. In the table there are 130,000 or so clones, about 95% of which are singletons. The source material was PBMCs. The source is a man in his fifties or sixties with colorectal cancer. The CDR3 runs from the conserved cysteine through the conserved F or W. A D gene is named only where the DNA matches it firmly. Where a row states a size, it is once, few, many or the class of an expanded clone; other rows omit it.

CDR3 protein: CASSLESGLSYEQYF
CDR3 DNA: TGTGCCAGCAGCTTGGAATCAGGGCTCTCCTACGAGCAGTACTTC
CDR3 length: 15
D gene: .
J gene: TRBJ2-7
V gene: TRBV5-4
clone size: .

CDR3 protein: CSVEGLRTGDTGELFF
CDR3 DNA: TGCAGCGTTGAAGGTCTCCGGACAGGGGACACCGGGGAGCTGTTTTTT
CDR3 length: 16
D gene: TRBD1
J gene: TRBJ2-2
V gene: TRBV29-1
clone size: .

CDR3 protein: CASSMEVGGSYEQYF
CDR3 DNA: TGTGCCAGTAGTATGGAGGTCGGGGGGTCATACGAGCAGTACTTC
CDR3 length: 15
D gene: TRBD2
J gene: TRBJ2-7
V gene: TRBV19
clone size: .

CDR3 protein: CASTSGTGANYGYTF
CDR3 DNA: TGTGCCAGCACCTCCGGGACAGGTGCTAACTATGGCTACACCTTC
CDR3 length: 15
D gene: TRBD1
J gene: TRBJ1-2
V gene: TRBV11-2
clone size: few

CDR3 protein: CASSRAGRTDTQYF
CDR3 DNA: TGTGCCAGCTCCAGAGCGGGACGCACAGATACGCAGTATTTT
CDR3 length: 14
D gene: TRBD2
J gene: TRBJ2-3
V gene: TRBV3-1/TRBV3-2
clone size: .

CDR3 protein: CASSARSSYNEQFF
CDR3 DNA: TGTGCCAGCAGCGCCCGAAGCTCCTACAATGAGCAGTTCTTC
CDR3 length: 14
D gene: .
J gene: TRBJ2-1
V gene: TRBV7-2
clone size: .

CDR3 protein: CASSFLYEQYF
CDR3 DNA: TGTGCCAGCAGCTTTCTCTACGAGCAGTACTTC
CDR3 length: 11
D gene: .
J gene: TRBJ2-7
V gene: TRBV7-9
clone size: .

CDR3 protein: CASSPYRETDTQYF
CDR3 DNA: TGTGCCAGCTCCCCGTACAGGGAAACAGATACGCAGTATTTT
CDR3 length: 14
D gene: .
J gene: TRBJ2-3
V gene: TRBV18
clone size: .

CDR3 protein: CASSPKRNYGYTF
CDR3 DNA: TGTGCCAGCAGTCCCAAAAGGAACTATGGCTACACCTTC
CDR3 length: 13
D gene: .
J gene: TRBJ1-2
V gene: TRBV27
clone size: few

CDR3 protein: CASSLARRADEQFF
CDR3 DNA: TGTGCCAGCAGCTTAGCCAGGAGGGCTGATGAGCAGTTCTTC
CDR3 length: 14
D gene: .
J gene: TRBJ2-1
V gene: TRBV7-9
clone size: once

CDR3 protein: CAWGKGQHNEKLFF
CDR3 DNA: TGTGCCTGGGGAAAGGGACAGCATAATGAAAAACTGTTTTTT
CDR3 length: 14
D gene: TRBD1
J gene: TRBJ1-4
V gene: TRBV30
clone size: .

CDR3 protein: CASNLVNTEAFF
CDR3 DNA: TGTGCCAGCAACCTCGTGAACACTGAAGCTTTCTTT
CDR3 length: 12
D gene: .
J gene: TRBJ1-1
V gene: TRBV2
clone size: .

CDR3 protein: CASSLAEGMETQYF
CDR3 DNA: TGTGCCAGCAGCTTAGCGGAGGGGATGGAGACCCAGTACTTC
CDR3 length: 14
D gene: .
J gene: TRBJ2-5
V gene: TRBV7-9
clone size: .

CDR3 protein: CASSLELVDTGELFF
CDR3 DNA: TGCGCCAGCAGCTTGGAATTGGTGGACACCGGGGAGCTGTTTTTT
CDR3 length: 15
D gene: .
J gene: TRBJ2-2
V gene: TRBV5-1
clone size: .

CDR3 protein: CASSLFRRQGADTQYF
CDR3 DNA: TGTGCCAGCAGTTTATTCCGTCGACAGGGGGCAGATACGCAGTATTTT
CDR3 length: 16
D gene: TRBD1
J gene: TRBJ2-3
V gene: TRBV27
clone size: .

CDR3 protein: CASSIRAGVSYEQYF
CDR3 DNA: TGTGCCAGTAGTATAAGGGCAGGGGTATCCTACGAGCAGTACTTC
CDR3 length: 15
D gene: .
J gene: TRBJ2-7
V gene: TRBV19
clone size: .

CDR3 protein: CASSPGHTPTYEQYF
CDR3 DNA: TGTGCCAGCAGCCCGGGACACACGCCGACCTACGAGCAGTACTTC
CDR3 length: 15
D gene: .
J gene: TRBJ2-7
V gene: TRBV14
clone size: .

CDR3 protein: CASSPPSGKETQYF
CDR3 DNA: TGTGCCAGCAGCCCCCCGAGCGGGAAAGAGACCCAGTACTTC
CDR3 length: 14
D gene: TRBD2
J gene: TRBJ2-5
V gene: TRBV11-1
clone size: .

CDR3 protein: CASSIGQGDTEAFF
CDR3 DNA: TGTGCCAGTAGTATCGGACAGGGAGACACTGAAGCTTTCTTT
CDR3 length: 14
D gene: TRBD1
J gene: TRBJ1-1
V gene: TRBV19
clone size: .

CDR3 protein: CASSYTTRLSGYTF
CDR3 DNA: TGTGCCAGCAGTTACACGACCCGGCTAAGCGGCTACACCTTC
CDR3 length: 14
D gene: .
J gene: TRBJ1-2
V gene: TRBV6-5
clone size: once

CDR3 protein: CASSAAGGYGYTF
CDR3 DNA: TGTGCCAGCAGCGCGGCAGGGGGCTATGGCTACACCTTC
CDR3 length: 13
D gene: TRBD1
J gene: TRBJ1-2
V gene: TRBV5-6
clone size: .

CDR3 protein: CASSQGGQGVYNEQFF
CDR3 DNA: TGCGCCAGCAGCCAAGGGGGACAGGGGGTATACAATGAGCAGTTCTTC
CDR3 length: 16
D gene: TRBD1
J gene: TRBJ2-1
V gene: TRBV4-1
clone size: .

CDR3 protein: CASSEHRGRVGYTF
CDR3 DNA: TGTGCCAGCAGTGAACACAGGGGGCGCGTTGGCTACACCTTC
CDR3 length: 14
D gene: TRBD1
J gene: TRBJ1-2
V gene: TRBV6-1
clone size: .

CDR3 protein: CASSSQENTEAFF
CDR3 DNA: TGTGCCAGCAGCTCTCAGGAGAACACTGAAGCTTTCTTT
CDR3 length: 13
D gene: .
J gene: TRBJ1-1
V gene: TRBV5-5
clone size: .

CDR3 protein: CASSPPGGNTIYF
CDR3 DNA: TGCGCCAGCAGCCCCCCAGGTGGAAACACCATATATTTT
CDR3 length: 13
D gene: .
J gene: TRBJ1-3
V gene: TRBV5-1
clone size: .

CDR3 protein: CASSGQGLNTEAFF
CDR3 DNA: TGTGCCAGCTCAGGACAGGGTTTGAACACTGAAGCTTTCTTT
CDR3 length: 14
D gene: TRBD1
J gene: TRBJ1-1
V gene: TRBV18
clone size: .

CDR3 protein: CASSERDGAHYTF
CDR3 DNA: TGCGCCAGCAGTGAACGGGACGGGGCCCACTACACCTTC
CDR3 length: 13
D gene: .
J gene: TRBJ1-2
V gene: TRBV10-1
clone size: once

CDR3 protein: CASREGQARDEQYF
CDR3 DNA: TGTGCCAGCAGGGAGGGGCAGGCGCGGGACGAGCAGTACTTC
CDR3 length: 14
D gene: .
J gene: TRBJ2-7
V gene: TRBV5-4
clone size: once

CDR3 protein: CAIRDYNSPLHF
CDR3 DNA: TGTGCCATCAGAGACTATAATTCACCCCTCCACTTT
CDR3 length: 12
D gene: .
J gene: TRBJ1-6
V gene: TRBV10-3
clone size: .

CDR3 protein: CASTPGYGTAEAFF
CDR3 DNA: TGCGCCAGCACCCCGGGGTACGGAACGGCTGAAGCTTTCTTT
CDR3 length: 14
D gene: .
J gene: TRBJ1-1
V gene: TRBV5-1
clone size: .

CDR3 protein: CASTLTGTGGPEAFF
CDR3 DNA: TGTGCCAGCACCCTCACCGGGACAGGGGGGCCTGAAGCTTTCTTT
CDR3 length: 15
D gene: TRBD1
J gene: TRBJ1-1
V gene: TRBV2
clone size: .

CDR3 protein: CASRSTGTFGLNF
CDR3 DNA: TGTGCCAGCAGATCCACCGGGACATTCGGCCTCAACTTC
CDR3 length: 13
D gene: .
J gene: TRBJ2-7
V gene: TRBV6-1
clone size: .

CDR3 protein: CASSGFDREGYTF
CDR3 DNA: TGTGCCAGCAGCGGCTTCGACAGGGAGGGCTACACCTTC
CDR3 length: 13
D gene: TRBD1
J gene: TRBJ1-2
V gene: TRBV2
clone size: .

CDR3 protein: CASSLINYEQYF
CDR3 DNA: TGTGCCAGCAGCTTGATAAATTACGAGCAGTACTTC
CDR3 length: 12
D gene: .
J gene: TRBJ2-7
V gene: TRBV7-9
clone size: .

CDR3 protein: CASSLGTATYEQYF
CDR3 DNA: TGCGCCAGCAGCCTCGGGACAGCGACCTACGAGCAGTACTTC
CDR3 length: 14
D gene: TRBD1
J gene: TRBJ2-7
V gene: TRBV5-1
clone size: .

CDR3 protein: CASSPGPAIYNSPLHF
CDR3 DNA: TGTGCCAGTAGTCCGGGTCCCGCCATCTACAATTCACCCCTCCACTTT
CDR3 length: 16
D gene: .
J gene: TRBJ1-6
V gene: TRBV19
clone size: .

CDR3 protein: CASSKGEGRRATGELFF
CDR3 DNA: TGTGCCAGCAGCAAAGGGGAGGGGAGAAGGGCCACCGGGGAGCTGTTTTTT
CDR3 length: 17
D gene: .
J gene: TRBJ2-2
V gene: TRBV21-1
clone size: once

CDR3 protein: CASSPGSGANQPQHF
CDR3 DNA: TGCGCCAGCAGTCCGGGATCCGGGGCGAATCAGCCCCAGCATTTT
CDR3 length: 15
D gene: .
J gene: TRBJ1-5
V gene: TRBV4-3
clone size: once

CDR3 protein: CASSAAGLEKLFF
CDR3 DNA: TGCGCCAGCAGTGCGGCAGGCCTCGAAAAACTGTTTTTT
CDR3 length: 13
D gene: .
J gene: TRBJ1-4
V gene: TRBV10-2
clone size: .

CDR3 protein: CASRTSGGNEQFF
CDR3 DNA: TGTGCCAGCAGGACTAGCGGGGGGAATGAGCAGTTCTTC
CDR3 length: 13
D gene: TRBD2
J gene: TRBJ2-1
V gene: TRBV27
clone size: .

CDR3 protein: CASSPTGTGLDGELFF
CDR3 DNA: TGCGCCAGCAGCCCTACCGGGACAGGGCTGGACGGGGAGCTGTTTTTT
CDR3 length: 16
D gene: TRBD1
J gene: TRBJ2-2
V gene: TRBV5-1
clone size: .

CDR3 protein: CASSLGPAGLANEKLFF
CDR3 DNA: TGTGCCAGCAGCTTGGGACCAGCGGGGTTAGCTAATGAAAAACTGTTTTTT
CDR3 length: 17
D gene: .
J gene: TRBJ1-4
V gene: TRBV5-4
clone size: once

CDR3 protein: CASSPSGLVYGYTF
CDR3 DNA: TGTGCCAGTAGTCCGTCCGGTTTGGTGTATGGCTACACCTTC
CDR3 length: 14
D gene: .
J gene: TRBJ1-2
V gene: TRBV19
clone size: once

CDR3 protein: CAWSNLGLNTGELFF
CDR3 DNA: TGTGCCTGGAGCAACCTGGGTCTTAACACCGGGGAGCTGTTTTTT
CDR3 length: 15
D gene: .
J gene: TRBJ2-2
V gene: TRBV30
clone size: few

CDR3 protein: CASSQRTGSNYGYTF
CDR3 DNA: TGTGCCAGCAGCCAAAGGACAGGATCTAACTATGGCTACACCTTC
CDR3 length: 15
D gene: TRBD1
J gene: TRBJ1-2
V gene: TRBV5-4
clone size: .